A selection of T cell receptor beta chains follows, all from one sample in a study of CD8 T cells in ankylosing spondylitis. One entry per CDR3 protein results from TCRdb running MiXCR on the 5' RACE reads. The sample yields 200,000 to 250,000 distinct CDR3 sequences, around 20% seen once. Sequenced sample: blood, either unsorted or a sorted T cell fraction (not recorded which). These receptors all come from a male donor with ankylosing spondylitis. The CDR3 runs from the conserved cysteine through the conserved F or W.

TRBV29-1	TRBJ2-1	CSRLDEYNEQFF
TRBV7-3	TRBJ2-1	CASSLNLAANNEQFF
TRBV7-9	TRBJ2-7	CASSYQEGYEQYF
TRBV28	TRBJ1-5	CASSPGGTEYSNQPQHF
TRBV7-3	TRBJ2-5	CASSLTSGSWETQYF
TRBV12-3/TRBV12-4	TRBJ2-1	CASSLGGVDRNEQFF
TRBV7-9	TRBJ1-2	CASSSTTGWTTGGYTF
TRBV5-1	TRBJ1-4	CASSLVADSREKLFF
TRBV7-2	TRBJ1-1	CASSPGVPVEAFF
TRBV7-9	TRBJ1-4	CASSLDPGGEKLFF
TRBV5-1	TRBJ2-3	CASSLALAGDPDTQYF
TRBV12-3/TRBV12-4	TRBJ2-3	CASSSTLTTHTF
TRBV9	TRBJ2-5	CASPPPGLHNQETQYF
TRBV7-9	TRBJ1-2	CASSSPTGEYGYTF
TRBV5-1	TRBJ2-1	CASSLAGTAPLYNEQFF
TRBV7-9	TRBJ2-3	CASSPRDRSQDTQYF
TRBV12-3/TRBV12-4	TRBJ1-1	CASSWARGNTEAFF
TRBV6-2/TRBV6-3	TRBJ2-2	CASSEAPPGELFF
TRBV15	TRBJ1-5	CATSLLSGGSNQPQHF
TRBV25-1	TRBJ2-7	CASSEIGGESYEQYF
TRBV10-2	TRBJ2-1	CASTMEENRGYNEQFF
TRBV2	TRBJ2-5	CASSELLEQETQYF
TRBV11-2	TRBJ1-2	CASSLNLDYGYTF
TRBV19	TRBJ1-1	CASSWGTRGAEAFF
TRBV20-1	TRBJ2-7	CSARVYQESSYEQYF
TRBV7-4	TRBJ2-5	CASSLAPLAGGWVQETQYF
TRBV20-1	TRBJ2-5	CSPKARRGLFQETQYF
TRBV6-5	TRBJ2-5	CASSYVPDQETQYF
TRBV7-9	TRBJ2-1	CASSPRGTGVYNEQFF
TRBV6-2/TRBV6-3	TRBJ1-6	CASRKQGAADNSPLHF
TRBV6-5	TRBJ1-1	CASSYFQGAAEAFF
TRBV4-1	TRBJ1-4	CASSQVGQGEKLFF
TRBV21-1	TRBJ2-4	CAFPIRGGQLGKNIQYF
TRBV28	TRBJ2-5	CASSILAGWLQETQYF
TRBV10-3	TRBJ1-2	CAISESPGTGVSYGYTF
TRBV4-1	TRBJ2-3	CASSQDWAGGTDTQYF
TRBV4-3	TRBJ2-7	CASSQDRVARSYEQYF
TRBV27	TRBJ2-7	CASSPSTGEVDYEQYF
TRBV27	TRBJ2-7	CASSFSGHGYEQYF
TRBV12-3/TRBV12-4	TRBJ1-2	CASTRDYGYTF
TRBV11-2	TRBJ1-2	CASSLGPTGDGGYTF
TRBV7-9	TRBJ1-1	CASSYPGQGILNTEAFF
TRBV9	TRBJ2-7	CASSPQFDSPEQYF
TRBV12-3/TRBV12-4	TRBJ2-2	CASSPVGNTGELFF
TRBV20-1	TRBJ1-5	CSASGTAMNNQPQHF
TRBV25-1	TRBJ1-2	CASSLGQGPFTF
TRBV5-1	TRBJ1-1	CASSLRQGNTEAFF
TRBV5-1	TRBJ2-1	CASSLGQGTHNEQFF
TRBV12-3/TRBV12-4	TRBJ2-3	CASSSVQREYGTDTQYF
TRBV12-3/TRBV12-4	TRBJ2-1	CASSRETGLNEQFF
TRBV6-1	TRBJ2-3	CASSAGSEDTQYF